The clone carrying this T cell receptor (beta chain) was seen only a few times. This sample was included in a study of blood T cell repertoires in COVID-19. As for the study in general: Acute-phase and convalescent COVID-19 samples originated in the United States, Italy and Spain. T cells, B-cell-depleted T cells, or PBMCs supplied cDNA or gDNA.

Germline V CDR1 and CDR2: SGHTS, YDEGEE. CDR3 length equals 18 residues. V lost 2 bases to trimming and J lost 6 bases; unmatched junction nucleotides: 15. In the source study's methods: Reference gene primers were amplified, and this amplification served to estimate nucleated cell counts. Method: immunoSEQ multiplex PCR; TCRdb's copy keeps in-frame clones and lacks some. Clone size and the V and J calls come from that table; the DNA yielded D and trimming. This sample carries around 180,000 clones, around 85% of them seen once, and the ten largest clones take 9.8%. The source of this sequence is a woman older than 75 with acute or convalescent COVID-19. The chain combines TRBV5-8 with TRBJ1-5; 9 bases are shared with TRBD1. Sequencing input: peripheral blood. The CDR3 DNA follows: TGTGCCAGCAGCTTTTTTACGTCCCACAGGGGGCCTGGTCAGCCCCAGCATTTT. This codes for CASSFFTSHRGPGQPQHF.